The entry below gives a single TCR beta chain sequence along with its context. Its specificity is not known. This entry comes from a study of shared clonotypes between healthy human individuals. Broader study findings: Relative to memory subsets, naive subsets generally showed larger estimated richness.

The germline V gene encodes CDR1 SGHRS and CDR2 YFSETQ. V was pared by 0 bases and J by 4 bases, with 10 bases between. This CDR3 has 14 amino acids. Profiling relied on immunoSEQ multiplex PCR, and the TCRdb table lists in-frame clones only, not all of them. The table lists over a million clones, 95% to 97% of them singletons. The material sequenced was naive CD4+ T cells sorted from blood. Subset denoted: CD45RA+ positively selected. This sequence joins TRBV5-1 and TRBJ2-5; D not resolved. The TCR comes from a young man in good health. The chain's CDR3 is CASSLDTNTETQYF. Written as DNA, the CDR3 is TGCGCCAGCAGCTTGGACACCAACACAGAGACCCAGTACTTC. Full variable domain (remainder filled in from reference TRBV5-1 and TRBJ2-5): KAGVTQTPRYLIKTRGQQVTLSCSPISGHRSVSWYQQTPGQGLQFLFEYFSETQRNKGNFPGRFSGRQFSNSRSEMNVSTLELGDSALYLCASSLDTNTETQYFGPGTRLLVL.